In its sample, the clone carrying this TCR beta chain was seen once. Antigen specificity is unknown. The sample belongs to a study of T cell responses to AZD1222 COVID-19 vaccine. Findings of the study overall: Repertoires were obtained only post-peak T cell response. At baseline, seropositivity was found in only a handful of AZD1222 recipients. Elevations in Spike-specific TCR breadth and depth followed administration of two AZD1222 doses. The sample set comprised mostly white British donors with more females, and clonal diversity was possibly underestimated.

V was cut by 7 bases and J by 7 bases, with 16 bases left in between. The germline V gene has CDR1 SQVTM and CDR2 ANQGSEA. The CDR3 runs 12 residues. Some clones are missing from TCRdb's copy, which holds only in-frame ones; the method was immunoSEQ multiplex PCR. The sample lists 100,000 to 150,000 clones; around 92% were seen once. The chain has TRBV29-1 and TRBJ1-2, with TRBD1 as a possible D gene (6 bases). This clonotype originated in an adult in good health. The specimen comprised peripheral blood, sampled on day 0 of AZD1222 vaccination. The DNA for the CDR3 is TGCAGCGCCTCACAGGGCGCTCCTGGCTACACCTTC. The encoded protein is CSASQGAPGYTF.